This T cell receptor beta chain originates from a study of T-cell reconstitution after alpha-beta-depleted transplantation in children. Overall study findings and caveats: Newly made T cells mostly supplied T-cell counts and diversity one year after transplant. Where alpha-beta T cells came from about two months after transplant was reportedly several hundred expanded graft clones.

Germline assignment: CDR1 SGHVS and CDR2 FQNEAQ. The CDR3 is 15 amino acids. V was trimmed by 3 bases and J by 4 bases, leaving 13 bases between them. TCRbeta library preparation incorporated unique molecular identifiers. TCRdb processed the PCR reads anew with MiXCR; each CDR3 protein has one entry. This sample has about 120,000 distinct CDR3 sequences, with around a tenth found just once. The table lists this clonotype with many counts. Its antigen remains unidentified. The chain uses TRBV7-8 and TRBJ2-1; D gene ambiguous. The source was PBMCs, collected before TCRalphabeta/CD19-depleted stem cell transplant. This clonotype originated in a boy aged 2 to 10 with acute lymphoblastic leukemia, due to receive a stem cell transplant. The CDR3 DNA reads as TGTGCCAGCAGCTTGGTGGGGAACCTTTACAATGAGCAGTTCTTC. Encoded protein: CASSLVGNLYNEQFF.